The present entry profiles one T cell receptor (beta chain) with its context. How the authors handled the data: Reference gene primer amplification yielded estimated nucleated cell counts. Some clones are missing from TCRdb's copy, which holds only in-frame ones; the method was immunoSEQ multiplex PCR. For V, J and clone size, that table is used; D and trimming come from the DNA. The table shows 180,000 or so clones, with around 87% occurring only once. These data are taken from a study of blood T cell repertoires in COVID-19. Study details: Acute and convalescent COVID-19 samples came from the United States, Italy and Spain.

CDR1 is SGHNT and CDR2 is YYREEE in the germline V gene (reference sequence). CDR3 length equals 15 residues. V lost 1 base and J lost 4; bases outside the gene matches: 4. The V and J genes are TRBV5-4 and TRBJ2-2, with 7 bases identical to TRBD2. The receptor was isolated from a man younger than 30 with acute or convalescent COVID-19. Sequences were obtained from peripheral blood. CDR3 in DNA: TGTGCCAGCAGCTTGCGTACTAGCGTCACCGGGGAGCTGTTTTTT. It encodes CASSLRTSVTGELFF.